Below, one TCR beta chain is given with its context. Antigen unknown. No cell sorting was done before RNA was extracted from the tissue. Donors were chemotherapy-naive, newly diagnosed lung cancer surgical patients in China, August–late 2014. TCRbeta libraries were built with three rounds of nested PCR, modified from ARM-PCR. TCRdb recomputed calls from the multiplex PCR reads with MiXCR, one row per CDR3 protein. The data contain 76,000 or so distinct CDR3 sequences, less than 75% of them singletons. This entry is derived from a study of tumor and adjacent non-tumor tissue in lung cancer. Study results and limitations: Tumor repertoires had a smaller top 100 clone share than normal lung. TCR diversity was significantly greater in tumor than normal lung tissue. Higher tumor TCR diversity was associated with shorter survival.

This TCR came from a woman in her seventies with non-small cell lung cancer. The material sequenced was lung tumor tissue.

CDR3 in amino acids: CVNHGALWEGYTF. DNA for the CDR3: TGTGTCAACCACGGGGCTCTTTGGGAAGGCTACACCTTC. The V call is TRBV6-6, the J call TRBJ1-2; maybe TRBD1 (5 bases). This CDR3 region has 13 residues. Per the germline V gene, CDR1 is MNHNY and CDR2 is SVGAGI (reference sequence).